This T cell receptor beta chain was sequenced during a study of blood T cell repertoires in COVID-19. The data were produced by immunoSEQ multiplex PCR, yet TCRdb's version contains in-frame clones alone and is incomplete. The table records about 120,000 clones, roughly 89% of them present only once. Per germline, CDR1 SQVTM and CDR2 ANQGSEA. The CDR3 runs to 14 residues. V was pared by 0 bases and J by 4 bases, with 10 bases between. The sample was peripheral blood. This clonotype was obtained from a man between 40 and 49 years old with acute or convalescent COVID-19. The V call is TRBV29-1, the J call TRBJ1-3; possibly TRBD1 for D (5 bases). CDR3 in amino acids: CSVEDGGKGNTIYF. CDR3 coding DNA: TGCAGCGTTGAAGACGGGGGGAAAGGAAACACCATATATTTT.